The 15 T cell receptor beta chains reported below all come from one sample, sequenced in a study of T cells in Graves' hyperthyroidism and ophthalmopathy. What was amplified from RNA transcripts were TCR beta CDR3 regions. A first-round RT-PCR of the TCR CDR3 used the HTBI primer set. MiXCR, applied by TCRdb to the multiplex PCR reads, yields one record per CDR3 protein. In the table there are more than 500,000 distinct CDR3 sequences, about 16% of which are singletons. Input material: blood. The receptors stem from a woman aged 25 to 45 with Graves' ophthalmopathy.

About this clonotype itself: This may come from a read error, since a much larger clone is one base off. This chain links TRBV29-1 with TRBJ2-1; TRBD2 might be the D (6 bases). From germline, CDR1 is SQVTM and CDR2 ANQGSEA. This CDR3 is built from 15 residues. The CDR3 protein is CSVVGEDSSYNGQFF. Written as DNA, the CDR3 is TGCAGCGTTGTCGGGGAGGATAGCTCCTACAATGGGCAGTTCTTC.

This clonotype was observed a handful of times. CDR3 nucleotides: TGTGCCAGCAGCGTAGTGGGTCGCGGCACAGATACGCAGTATTTT. This translates into CASSVVGRGTDTQYF. The chain couples TRBV9 to TRBJ2-3; the D is unclear. The germline gives CDR1 SGDLS, CDR2 YYNGEE. With 0 bases removed from V and 1 base from J, the gap between germline ends came to 9 bases. The CDR3 consists of 15 residues.

This clonotype has a count of ten or more. The chain joins TRBV7-9 to TRBJ1-5, with no clear D. The V and J ends lost 5 bases and 0 bases respectively, with 5 bases between them. CDR1 is SEHNR and CDR2 is FQNEAQ in the germline V gene (reference sequence). The CDR3 has 13 residues. The CDR3 spells CASSPHSNQPQHF. The CDR3 nucleotides are TGTGCCAGCAGCCCCCATAGCAATCAGCCCCAGCATTTT.

There are many counts of this clonotype. The CDR3 spells CSGMDRGVRDEQFF. As DNA, the CDR3 is TGCAGCGGGATGGACAGGGGAGTCCGCGATGAGCAGTTCTTC. The chain uses TRBV29-1 and TRBJ2-1; 9 nucleotides match TRBD1. Trimming at V came to 7 bases and at J to 8 bases, leaving 12 bases not matched to a gene. The CDR3 totals 14 residues. Germline CDR1 SQVTM, CDR2 ANQGSEA.

The V call is TRBV7-9, the J call TRBJ2-1; 9 nucleotides agree with TRBD2. The CDR3 spans 16 residues. Germline V CDR1 and CDR2: SEHNR, FQNEAQ (reference sequence). V lost 2 bases and J lost 6; bases outside the gene matches: 8. Here the CDR3 reads CASSLYSAGGPNEQFF. In DNA form, the CDR3 reads TGTGCCAGCAGCTTATATTCGGCGGGAGGGCCCAATGAGCAGTTCTTC.

The rearrangement uses TRBV6-9 and TRBJ2-5, with TRBD2 as a possible D gene (6 bases). Germline CDR1 reads MNHGY; CDR2 reads SVAAGI. Trimming took 2 bases from V and 5 from J, leaving 9 bases between them. CDR3 length equals 13 residues. The CDR3 sequence is CASSYNGGETQYF. In DNA form, the CDR3 reads TGTGCCAGCAGTTATAATGGGGGGGAGACCCAGTACTTC.

This clonotype was observed a few times. The chain is built from TRBV9 and TRBJ2-2; D possibly uses TRBD1 or TRBD2 (5 bases each). The V gene's germline CDR1 is SGDLS and CDR2 YYNGEE. The V gene lost 4 bases and the J gene lost 6 bases, with 10 bases spanning the gap. CDR3 size: 13 residues. CDR3 sequence (DNA): TGTGCCAGCAGCCTGGGGACCCCCGGGGAGCTGTTTTTT. Amino acid sequence: CASSLGTPGELFF.

The CDR3 here is CASSPFILNTEAFF. The CDR3, as DNA: TGTGCCAGCAGCCCTTTTATCCTGAACACTGAAGCTTTCTTT. J is TRBJ1-1 and V is TRBV7-9; D unresolved. CDR1 and CDR2 from the germline V gene are SEHNR and FQNEAQ (reference sequence). V lost 5 bases and J lost 0, with 10 bases in between. The CDR3 loop spans 14 amino acids.

The chain recombines TRBV6-2 or TRBV6-3 with TRBJ1-1; 8 nucleotides agree with TRBD1. V was pared by 7 bases and J by 3 bases, with 7 bases of the junction left unmatched. The germline gives CDR1 MNHEY, CDR2 SVGEGT. This CDR3 has 14 amino acids. CDR3 protein: CASIRSTGDTEAFF. In DNA form, the CDR3 reads TGTGCCAGCATTAGATCGACAGGGGACACTGAAGCTTTCTTT.

This clonotype was picked up many times. The chain recombines TRBV20-1 with TRBJ2-2; D gene unclear. CDR3 length equals 13 residues. CDR1 and CDR2 (germline): DFQATT, SNEGSKA (reference sequence). Trimming left V 1 base short and J 1 base short, with 4 bases between. CDR3 sequence (DNA): TGCAGTGCTAGAGTTAAGAACACCGGGGAGCTGTTTTTT. Its protein product is CSARVKNTGELFF.

The gene calls are TRBV20-1 and TRBJ2-3, with TRBD2 identical over 12 bases. CDR1 and CDR2 from the germline V gene are DFQATT and SNEGSKA (reference sequence). The CDR3 runs to 16 residues. J was trimmed by 0 bases and V by 6 bases; bases with no gene match: 7. CDR3 nucleotides: TGCAGTGCCGGGAGACTAGCGGGAGTAAGCACAGATACGCAGTATTTT. Its translation is CSAGRLAGVSTDTQYF.

Comment on this clonotype: One end of the junction fails to match germline, which may point to a read error. The chain is built from TRBV7-2 and TRBJ2-1; D remains ambiguous. CDR1 and CDR2 (germline): SGHTA, FQGNSA. CDR3 length equals 13 residues. Here the CDR3 reads CASRLGPYNEQFF. The CDR3 DNA sequence: TGTGCCAGCCGCTTAGGGCCGTACAATGAGCAGTTCTTC.

This clonotype was recorded a few times. The rearrangement links TRBV12-3 or TRBV12-4 to TRBJ2-7; D is possibly TRBD1 (5 bases). CDR3 length: 14 amino acids. V lost 1 base and J 0 bases, leaving 7 bases between the germline ends. CDR3 nucleotides: TGTGCCAGCAGTTTAGGACAGTTCTCCTACGAGCAGTACTTC. This sequence encodes CASSLGQFSYEQYF.

This clonotype occurred many times. This chain uses TRBV11-2 with TRBJ2-1; 8 bases agree with TRBD2. This CDR3 is 13 amino acids long. Germline V gives CDR1 SGHAT, CDR2 FQNNGV. V lost 7 bases to trimming and J lost 7 bases; unmatched junction nucleotides: 6. CDR3 in amino acids: CASISGRMNEQFF. In DNA, the CDR3 is TGTGCCAGCATAAGCGGGAGAATGAATGAGCAGTTCTTC. The complete variable domain, with remaining parts taken from reference TRBV11-2 and TRBJ2-1, reads EAGVAQSPRYKIIEKRQSVAFWCNPISGHATLYWYQQILGQGPKLLIQFQNNGVVDDSQLPKDRFSAERLKGVDSTLKIQPAKLEDSAVYLCASISGRMNEQFFGPGTRLTVL.

This clonotype was observed many times. V gene TRBV30 combines with J gene TRBJ1-1, with TRBD1 matching 8 bases. The CDR3 is made up of 13 amino acids. Germline CDR1 is GTSNPN and CDR2 is SVGIG (reference sequence). The CDR3 nucleotides are TGTGGTCTGTTGCCAGGGGGCCGAACTGAAGCTTTCTTT. This encodes CGLLPGGRTEAFF. The full variable domain, completed using reference TRBV30 and TRBJ1-1, is SQTIHQWPATLVQPVGSPLSLECTVEGTSNPNLYWYRQAAGRGLQLLFYSVGIGQISSEVPQNLSASRPQDRQFILSSKKLLLSDSGFYLCGLLPGGRTEAFFGQGTRLTVV.